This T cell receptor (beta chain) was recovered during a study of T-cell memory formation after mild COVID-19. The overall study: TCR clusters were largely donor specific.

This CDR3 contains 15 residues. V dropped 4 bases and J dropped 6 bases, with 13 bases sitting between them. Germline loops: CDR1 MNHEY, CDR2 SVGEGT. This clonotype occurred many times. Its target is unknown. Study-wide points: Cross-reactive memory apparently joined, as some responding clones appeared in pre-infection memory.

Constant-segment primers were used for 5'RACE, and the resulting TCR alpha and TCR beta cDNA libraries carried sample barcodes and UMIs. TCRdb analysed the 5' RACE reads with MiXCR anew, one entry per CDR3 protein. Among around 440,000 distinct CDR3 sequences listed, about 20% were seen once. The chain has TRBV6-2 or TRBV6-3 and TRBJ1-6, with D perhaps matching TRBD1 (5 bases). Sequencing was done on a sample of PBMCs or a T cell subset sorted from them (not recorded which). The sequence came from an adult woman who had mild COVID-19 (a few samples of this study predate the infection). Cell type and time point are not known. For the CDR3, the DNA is TGTGCCAGCAGTTTCATCCGGGACGGTAATTCACCCCTCCACTTT. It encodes CASSFIRDGNSPLHF.